One and the same sample provided the 27 T cell receptor beta chains below, sequenced in a study of T cells in Graves' hyperthyroidism and ophthalmopathy. The source material, RNA transcripts, was used to amplify TCR beta CDR3 regions. HTBI primers drove first-round RT-PCR of the TCR CDR3. TCRdb recomputed calls from the multiplex PCR reads with MiXCR, one row per CDR3 protein. The sample consists of about 520,000 distinct CDR3 sequences, less than 25% of them appearing once. Sequencing input: blood. The receptors derive from a woman aged 30 to 39 with Graves' ophthalmopathy.

This clonotype was seen a handful of times. This clone may be a read error of a much larger clone one base away. The chain uses TRBV20-1 and TRBJ2-7; tentatively, D is TRBD2 (5 bases). Per the germline V gene, CDR1 is DFQATT and CDR2 is SNEGSKA (reference sequence). This CDR3 has 13 amino acids. CDR3 nucleotides: TGCATTGCTAGAGTGTCCGGGGAATACGAGCAGTACTTC. Amino acids: CIARVSGEYEQYF.

The V and J genes are TRBV2 and TRBJ1-2; tentative D call: TRBD1 (5 bases). Trimming left V 2 bases short and J 5 bases short, with 18 bases between. The CDR3 is 16 amino acids. CDR1 and CDR2 (germline): SNHLY, FYNNEI. CDR3 residues: CASSELGPGVRYGYTF. The CDR3 coding sequence is TGTGCCAGCAGTGAATTGGGGCCGGGGGTCCGATATGGCTACACCTTC.

This clonotype occurred many times. The J gene is TRBJ1-1, the V gene TRBV20-1; no reliable D call. Germline V lookup: CDR1 DFQATT, CDR2 SNEGSKA (reference sequence). The V end was cut by 3 bases, the J end by 5 bases, with 13 bases between. This CDR3 region has 13 residues. Here the CDR3 DNA reads TGCAGTGCTAGCATTGGGGTTAAAACTGAAGCTTTCTTT. Its protein product is CSASIGVKTEAFF.

This clonotype appeared many times. The rearrangement uses TRBV6-2 or TRBV6-3 and TRBJ1-2, with D unresolved. There are 19 residues in the CDR3. With 5 bases removed from V and 8 bases from J, the gap between germline ends came to 33 bases. CDR1 is MNHEY and CDR2 is SVGEGT in the germline V gene. CDR3 amino acids: CASSPRHPLILTDLMGYTF. DNA of the CDR3: TGTGCCAGCAGTCCACGACATCCCTTAATATTGACGGATCTGATGGGCTACACCTTC.

This clonotype was recorded once. The chain employs TRBV9 and TRBJ1-5; D uncertain. CDR3 length: 14 amino acids. V was shortened by 4 bases and J by 5 bases, with 13 bases between the two germline ends. Germline CDR1 is SGDLS and CDR2 is YYNGEE. The CDR3 loop is CASSPRDGDQPQHF. CDR3 DNA: TGTGCCAGCAGCCCGCGGGATGGGGATCAGCCCCAGCATTTT.

This clonotype was seen a few times. The gene calls are TRBV7-9 and TRBJ1-6; D is ambiguous. The CDR3 has 14 residues. V was pared by 1 base and J by 7 bases, with 8 bases between. CDR1 is SEHNR, CDR2 FQNEAQ, per germline (reference sequence). CDR3: CASSLGTANSPLHF. The CDR3 coding sequence is TGTGCCAGCAGCTTAGGGACCGCCAATTCACCCCTCCACTTT.

At least ten counts were recorded for this clonotype. CDR3 coding DNA: TGTGCCAGCAGTCCCACAGGGGGCGTAAGGTATGGCTACACCTTC. Protein product: CASSPTGGVRYGYTF. The chain employs TRBV12-3 or TRBV12-4 and TRBJ1-2; TRBD1 agrees at 9 bases. The CDR3 length is 15 residues. The V segment lost 5 bases and the J segment 5 bases; nucleotides outside the gene matches: 9.

V and J are TRBV20-1 and TRBJ2-5; D gene ambiguous. Germline loops: CDR1 DFQATT, CDR2 SNEGSKA (reference sequence). The CDR3 covers 14 residues. V was clipped by 4 bases and J by 4 bases, with 16 bases between them. CDR3 DNA: TGCAGTGCTAAGGAATTTAGGCTGCGAGAGACCCAGTACTTC. It translates to CSAKEFRLRETQYF.

The chain joins TRBV12-3 or TRBV12-4 to TRBJ1-1; D is undetermined. Trimming left V 7 bases short and J 3 bases short, with 12 bases between. The CDR3 sequence is 13 residues long. In nucleotides, the CDR3 is TGTGCCAGCACCCCGTATCAGGACACTGAAGCTTTCTTT. Translation gives CASTPYQDTEAFF.

This clonotype was observed at least ten times. V and J are TRBV6-5 and TRBJ1-5; D remains unclear. The CDR3 sequence is 13 residues long. The germline V and J ends were trimmed by 7 bases and 5 bases, with 12 bases remaining between them. Germline-derived CDR1 and CDR2 are MNHEY and SVGAGI. The CDR3 protein is CASTPDGYQPQHF. The DNA of the CDR3 is TGTGCCAGCACCCCGGACGGGTATCAGCCCCAGCATTTT.

This clonotype was detected ten times or more. The rearrangement links TRBV4-1 to TRBJ1-5; D possibly corresponds to TRBD1 (5 bases). The germline V gene has CDR1 MGHRA and CDR2 YSYEKL. The CDR3 covers 14 residues. With 0 bases removed from V and 7 bases from J, the gap between germline ends came to 10 bases. CDR3 amino acids: CASSQEQDLQPQHF. The DNA of the CDR3 is TGCGCCAGCAGCCAAGAACAGGACCTCCAGCCCCAGCATTTT.

This clonotype was counted many times. The CDR3 region is CASSLFGGGNYGYTF. As DNA, the CDR3 is TGTGCCAGCAGCCTGTTCGGAGGCGGTAACTATGGCTACACCTTC. The gene calls are TRBV7-2 and TRBJ1-2; D not resolved. Germline values: CDR1 SGHTA, CDR2 FQGNSA. V lost 5 bases and J lost 1, with 14 bases in between. This CDR3 is built from 15 residues.

Only a few counts were recorded for this clonotype. The V call is TRBV11-2, the J call TRBJ1-5; 10 nucleotides match TRBD1. Germline V lookup: CDR1 SGHAT, CDR2 FQNNGV. V was pared by 3 bases and J by 4 bases, with 9 bases of the junction left unmatched. This CDR3 is built from 17 residues. As DNA, the CDR3 is TGTGCCAGCAGCTTGGAGTCCGGGACAGGGGATAATCAGCCCCAGCATTTT. Amino acid sequence: CASSLESGTGDNQPQHF.

J is TRBJ1-3 and V is TRBV5-6; D is unclear. Trimming pared 5 bases from V and 6 bases from J, leaving 24 bases between. The CDR3 is made up of 17 amino acids. Looked up from germline, CDR1 is SGHDT and CDR2 is YYEEEE. CDR3 nucleotide sequence: TGTGCCAGCAGGACCTTAGGAGGCCCGGGGATGGAAAACACCATATATTTT. Its translation is CASRTLGGPGMENTIYF.

This clonotype was picked up many times. The chain links TRBV12-3 or TRBV12-4 to TRBJ1-5; the D is unclear. V lost 4 bases and J 6 bases, leaving 7 bases between the germline ends. This CDR3 contains 12 residues. CDR3 nucleotide sequence: TGTGCCAGCAGTTACGCTAGTCAGCCCCAGCATTTT. It translates to CASSYASQPQHF.

The rearrangement uses TRBV20-1 and TRBJ2-7; D is uncertain. The CDR3 extends over 13 amino acids. Germline-derived CDR1 and CDR2 are DFQATT and SNEGSKA (reference sequence). With 3 bases removed from V and 3 bases from J, the gap between germline ends came to 12 bases. The CDR3: CSASRTRFYEQYF. DNA for the CDR3: TGCAGTGCTAGCCGGACCCGCTTCTACGAGCAGTACTTC.

Details on this clonotype: A read error may produce the germline difference seen at one junction end. CDR3 protein: CAISDPTVRIYDQYF. CDR3 nucleotides: TGTGCCATCAGTGACCCCACAGTGAGAATCTACGATCAGTACTTC. V and J are TRBV10-3 and TRBJ2-7, with D unresolved. Germline loops: CDR1 ENHRY, CDR2 SYGVKD. CDR3 length equals 15 residues.

This clonotype was detected ten times or more. The genes are TRBV19 and TRBJ2-7, with no clear D. Germline CDR1 reads LNHDA; CDR2 reads SQIVND (reference sequence). The CDR3 is 14 amino acids. The ends were cut back, 3 bases at V and 0 bases at J, with 9 bases in the middle. CDR3 sequence reads: CASSISGSSYEQYF. CDR3 sequence (DNA): TGTGCCAGTAGTATCTCGGGCAGCTCCTACGAGCAGTACTTC. The full variable domain, with the rest looked up from reference TRBV19 and TRBJ2-7, is DGGITQSPKYLFRKEGQNVTLSCEQNLNHDAMYWYRQDPGQGLRLIYYSQIVNDFQKGDIAEGYSVSREKKESFPLTVTSAQKNPTAFYLCASSISGSSYEQYFGPGTRLTVT.

This clonotype has at least ten counts. The gene calls are TRBV7-2 and TRBJ2-5; D remains ambiguous. This CDR3 contains 15 residues. Trimming took 5 bases from V and 1 from J, leaving 14 bases between them. Germline V gene sequence: CDR1 SGHTA, CDR2 FQGNSA. The CDR3 sequence is CASSGPGGRQETQYF. The CDR3 nucleotides read TGTGCCAGCAGCGGCCCGGGCGGCCGCCAAGAGACCCAGTACTTC. Based on the CDR3 plus reference TRBV7-2 and TRBJ2-5, the full variable domain is GAGVSQSPSNKVTEKGKDVELRCDPISGHTALYWYRQSLGQGLEFLIYFQGNSAPDKSGLPSDRFSAERTGGSVSTLTIQRTQQEDSAVYLCASSGPGGRQETQYFGPGTRLLVL.

This clonotype came up many times. The rearrangement links TRBV30 to TRBJ2-5; D remains unclear. Germline loops: CDR1 GTSNPN, CDR2 SVGIG (reference sequence). V lost 0 bases and J 4 bases, leaving 12 bases between the germline ends. The CDR3 spans 14 residues. The CDR3 nucleotides are TGTGCCTGGAGTGTACGGCCAGAACCAGAGACCCAGTACTTC. Translating gives CAWSVRPEPETQYF. Full variable domain (remainder filled in from reference TRBV30 and TRBJ2-5): SQTIHQWPATLVQPVGSPLSLECTVEGTSNPNLYWYRQAAGRGLQLLFYSVGIGQISSEVPQNLSASRPQDRQFILSSKKLLLSDSGFYLCAWSVRPEPETQYFGPGTRLLVL.

This clonotype was seen only once. The J gene is TRBJ1-5, the V gene TRBV10-3; 7 nucleotides match TRBD1. This CDR3 region has 14 residues. V lost 6 bases and J lost 3; bases outside the gene matches: 5. Per the germline V gene, CDR1 is ENHRY and CDR2 is SYGVKD. CDR3 residues: CAIRSDRVNQPQHF. The CDR3 DNA reads TGTGCCATCAGGAGTGACAGGGTCAATCAGCCCCAGCATTTT.

In its sample, this clonotype was seen many times. The J gene is TRBJ2-3, the V gene TRBV6-1, with D uncertain. The germline V and J ends were trimmed by 6 bases and 0 bases, with 13 bases remaining between them. CDR3 length: 15 amino acids. The germline CDR1 and CDR2 sequences are MNHNS and SASEGT. CDR3 loop: CASSPLVGSTDTQYF. The CDR3 DNA follows: TGTGCCAGCAGCCCTCTGGTGGGGAGCACAGATACGCAGTATTTT.

Many counts were recorded for this clonotype. This chain uses TRBV10-3 with TRBJ2-2, with 7 bases that match TRBD1. The CDR3 covers 17 residues. The V and J ends lost 7 bases and 2 bases, in that order; junction bases with no gene match: 13. Looked up from germline, CDR1 is ENHRY and CDR2 is SYGVKD. CDR3 sequence (DNA): TGTGCCATCACCGCGACAGGGACACCCTCCAACACCGGGGAGCTGTTTTTT. Amino acid sequence: CAITATGTPSNTGELFF.

This chain uses TRBV28 with TRBJ1-5, with 7 bases lining up with TRBD1. CDR3 length equals 15 residues. Per the germline V gene, CDR1 is MDHEN and CDR2 is SYDVKM. The J segment lost 3 bases and the V segment lost 10 bases, leaving 12 bases of the junction unmatched. DNA for the CDR3: TGTGCCATCACTTCCGGGGGGACAGACAATCAGCCCCAGCATTTT. Translation gives CAITSGGTDNQPQHF.

This clonotype appeared a few times. The chain combines TRBV7-3 with TRBJ2-5, with D perhaps matching TRBD1 (6 bases). Germline V lookup: CDR1 SGHTA, CDR2 FQGTGA. CDR3 length: 14 amino acids. V was trimmed by 4 bases and J by 4 bases, leaving 13 bases between them. CDR3 loop: CASSSIGQPETQYF. As DNA, the CDR3 is TGTGCCAGCAGCTCGATAGGACAGCCAGAGACCCAGTACTTC.

There are many counts of this clonotype. The V and J genes are TRBV12-3 or TRBV12-4 and TRBJ2-7; D is undetermined. The V end was cut by 2 bases, the J end by 6 bases, with 8 bases between. The CDR3 is 12 residues long. The CDR3, as DNA: TGTGCCAGCAGTTTATCCAGTAGCGAGCAGTACTTC. Translation gives CASSLSSSEQYF.

The genes are TRBV27 and TRBJ2-7; possible D gene TRBD1, 6 bases. Germline V CDR1 and CDR2: MNHEY, SMNVEV (reference sequence). The CDR3 has 16 residues. Trimming left V 0 bases short and J 0 bases short, with 12 bases between. CDR3 bases: TGTGCCAGCAGTTTATCTTTGGGGGCCCCCTCCTACGAGCAGTACTTC. This sequence encodes CASSLSLGAPSYEQYF.